One TCR beta chain is described in this entry. The antigen remains undetermined. The PCR made use of 60 Vbeta and 13 Jbeta primers. The protocol was immunoSEQ multiplex PCR, while the TCRdb copy is restricted to in-frame clones and leaves out a portion. The sample carries 140,000 to 150,000 clones, roughly 10% recorded once. These data originate in a study of cytomegalovirus exposure and HLA in healthy donors. Study outcomes and limitations: In a later analysis, a missense DCLRE1C variant was linked to TCR beta V- and J-gene trimming. By HLA locus, TCR association rates varied in a later analysis, with DRB1 showing the most and HLA-C the fewest.

Unmatched junction bases numbered 2, after V lost 3 bases and J lost 6 bases. This CDR3 is built from 14 residues. Germline V lookup: CDR1 SGHTA, CDR2 FQGTGA. The chain couples TRBV7-3 to TRBJ2-1; 10 nucleotides line up with TRBD2. The TCR comes from a man over 45 in good health and CMV-seronegative. The source material was PBMCs. DNA of the CDR3: TGTGCCAGCAGCTTGGGACTAGCGATCAATGAGCAGTTCTTC. Translated: CASSLGLAINEQFF.